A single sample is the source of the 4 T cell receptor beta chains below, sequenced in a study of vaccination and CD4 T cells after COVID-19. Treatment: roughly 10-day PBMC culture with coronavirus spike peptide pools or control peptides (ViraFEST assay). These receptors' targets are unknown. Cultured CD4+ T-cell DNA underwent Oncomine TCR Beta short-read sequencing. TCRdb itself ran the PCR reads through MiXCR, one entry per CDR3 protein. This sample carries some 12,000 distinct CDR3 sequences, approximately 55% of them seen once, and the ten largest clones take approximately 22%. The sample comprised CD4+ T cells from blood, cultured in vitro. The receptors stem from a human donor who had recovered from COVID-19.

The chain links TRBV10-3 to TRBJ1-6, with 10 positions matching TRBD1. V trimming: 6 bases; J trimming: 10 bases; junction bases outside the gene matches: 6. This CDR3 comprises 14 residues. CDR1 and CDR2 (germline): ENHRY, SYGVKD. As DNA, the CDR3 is TGTGCCATCAGACCGGACAGGGGGGACTCACCCCTCCACTTT. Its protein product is CAIRPDRGDSPLHF.

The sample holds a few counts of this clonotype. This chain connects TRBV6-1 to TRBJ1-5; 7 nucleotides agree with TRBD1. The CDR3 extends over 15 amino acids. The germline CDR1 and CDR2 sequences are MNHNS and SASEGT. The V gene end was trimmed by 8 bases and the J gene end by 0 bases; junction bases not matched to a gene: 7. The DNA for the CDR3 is TGTGCCAGCCGGGGACAGTTCCATAGCAATCAGCCCCAGCATTTT. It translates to CASRGQFHSNQPQHF.

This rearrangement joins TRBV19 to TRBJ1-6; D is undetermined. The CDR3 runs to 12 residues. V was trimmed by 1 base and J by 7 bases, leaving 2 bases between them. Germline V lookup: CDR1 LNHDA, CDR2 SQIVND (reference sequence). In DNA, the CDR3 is TGTGCCAGTAGTATAGGGAATTCACCCCTCCACTTT. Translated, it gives CASSIGNSPLHF.

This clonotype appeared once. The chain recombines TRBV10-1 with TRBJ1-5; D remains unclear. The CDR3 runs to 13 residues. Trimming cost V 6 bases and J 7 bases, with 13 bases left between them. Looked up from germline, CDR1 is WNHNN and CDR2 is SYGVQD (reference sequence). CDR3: CASSSSGNQPQHF. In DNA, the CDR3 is TGCGCCAGCAGCTCCTCTGGGAACCAGCCCCAGCATTTT.